This T cell receptor beta chain was captured by sequencing in a study of shared clonotypes between healthy human individuals. TCRdb's copy holds only in-frame clones and misses some; the assay was immunoSEQ multiplex PCR. The sample shows about 2.5 million clones, 80% to 95% of them seen only once. Germline CDR1 MDHEN, CDR2 SYDVKM. V was shortened by 5 bases and J by 5 bases, with 10 bases between the two germline ends. This CDR3 has 12 residues. The chain couples TRBV28 to TRBJ2-7; D is possibly TRBD2 (6 bases). Sequencing was done on a sample of naive CD4+ T cells from PBMCs. Specified subset: CD45RA+ positively selected. The sequence was collected from a man younger than 35 in good health. Some clones in this sample may be carry-over from other donors' samples. Written as DNA, the CDR3 is TGTGCCAGCAGTGCGACTAGTCACGAGCAGTACTTC. Encoded protein: CASSATSHEQYF. The entire variable domain, with the rest obtained from reference TRBV28 and TRBJ2-7, is as follows: DVKVTQSSRYLVKRTGEKVFLECVQDMDHENMFWYRQDPGLGLRLIYFSYDVKMKEKGDIPEGYSVSREKKERFSLILESASTNQTSMYLCASSATSHEQYFGPGTRLTVT.